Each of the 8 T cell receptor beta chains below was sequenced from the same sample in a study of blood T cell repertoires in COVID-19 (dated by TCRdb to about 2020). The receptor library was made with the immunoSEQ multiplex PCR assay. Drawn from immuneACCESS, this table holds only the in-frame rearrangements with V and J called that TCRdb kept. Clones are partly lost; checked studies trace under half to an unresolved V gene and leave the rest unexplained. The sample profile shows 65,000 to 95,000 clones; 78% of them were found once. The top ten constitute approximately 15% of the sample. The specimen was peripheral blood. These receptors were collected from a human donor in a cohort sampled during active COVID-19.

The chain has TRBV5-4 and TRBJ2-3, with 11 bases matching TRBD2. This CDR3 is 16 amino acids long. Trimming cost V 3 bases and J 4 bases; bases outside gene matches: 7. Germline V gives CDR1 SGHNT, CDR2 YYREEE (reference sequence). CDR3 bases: TGTGCCAGCAGCTCCCGACTAGCGGGGCCGTCAGATACGCAGTATTTT. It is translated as CASSSRLAGPSDTQYF.

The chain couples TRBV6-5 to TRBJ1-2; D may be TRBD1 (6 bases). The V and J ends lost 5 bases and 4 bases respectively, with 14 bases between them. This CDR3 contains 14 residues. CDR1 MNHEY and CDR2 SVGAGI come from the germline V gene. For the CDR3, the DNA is TGTGCCAGCAGTCACCAAGGGGGGGGCTATGGCTACACCTTC. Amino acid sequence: CASSHQGGGYGYTF.

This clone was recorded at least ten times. Here the CDR3 reads CASSQLLGQGRGTEAFF. The CDR3 bases are TGCGCCAGCAGCCAGCTCCTAGGACAGGGTCGGGGCACTGAAGCTTTCTTT. This chain joins TRBV4-1 and TRBJ1-1; 8 bases are a match to TRBD1. V lost 3 bases, J lost 4 bases, and 13 bases stayed unmatched. The CDR3 contains 17 residues. The germline CDR1 and CDR2 sequences are MGHRA and YSYEKL.

The CDR3 spells CASTTYNRGLSQEQFF. The CDR3 DNA reads TGTGCCAGCACCACCTATAACAGGGGCCTCTCGCAGGAGCAGTTCTTC. This chain uses TRBV11-3 with TRBJ2-1; 7 bases are a match to TRBD1. Germline CDR1 and CDR2: SGHNT and YENEEA. The V gene end was trimmed by 7 bases and the J gene end by 10 bases; junction bases not matched to a gene: 19. The CDR3 covers 16 residues.

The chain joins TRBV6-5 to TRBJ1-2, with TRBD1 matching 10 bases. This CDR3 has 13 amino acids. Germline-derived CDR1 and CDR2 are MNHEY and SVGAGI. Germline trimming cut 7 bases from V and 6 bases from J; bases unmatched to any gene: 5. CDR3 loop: CASTTGGSHGYTF. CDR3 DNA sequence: TGTGCCAGCACGACAGGGGGCTCCCATGGCTACACCTTC.

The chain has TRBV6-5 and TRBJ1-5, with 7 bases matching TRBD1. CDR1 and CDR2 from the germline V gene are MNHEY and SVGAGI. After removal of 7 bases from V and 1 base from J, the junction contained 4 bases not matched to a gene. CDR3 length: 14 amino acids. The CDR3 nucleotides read TGTGCCAGCATGCAACAGGGGAGCAATCAGCCCCAGCATTTT. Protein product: CASMQQGSNQPQHF.

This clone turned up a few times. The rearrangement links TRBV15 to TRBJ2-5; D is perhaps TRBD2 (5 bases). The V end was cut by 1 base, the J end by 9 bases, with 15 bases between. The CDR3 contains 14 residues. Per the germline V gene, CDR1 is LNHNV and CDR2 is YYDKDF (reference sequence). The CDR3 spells CATSRGGLPGSQYF. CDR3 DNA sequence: TGTGCCACCAGCAGAGGCGGACTCCCCGGGTCCCAGTACTTC.

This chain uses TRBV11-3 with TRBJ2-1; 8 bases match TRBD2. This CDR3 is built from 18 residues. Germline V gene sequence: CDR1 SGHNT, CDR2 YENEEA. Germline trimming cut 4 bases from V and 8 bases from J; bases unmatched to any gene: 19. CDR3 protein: CASSSPGGLAPNNDEQFF. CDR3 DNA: TGTGCCAGCAGCTCCCCCGGAGGACTAGCCCCTAACAATGATGAGCAGTTCTTC. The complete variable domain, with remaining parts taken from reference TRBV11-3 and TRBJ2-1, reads EAGVVQSPRYKIIEKKQPVAFWCNPISGHNTLYWYLQNLGQGPELLIRYENEEAVDDSQLPKDRFSAERLKGVDSTLKIQPAELGDSAVYLCASSSPGGLAPNNDEQFFGPGTRLTVL.